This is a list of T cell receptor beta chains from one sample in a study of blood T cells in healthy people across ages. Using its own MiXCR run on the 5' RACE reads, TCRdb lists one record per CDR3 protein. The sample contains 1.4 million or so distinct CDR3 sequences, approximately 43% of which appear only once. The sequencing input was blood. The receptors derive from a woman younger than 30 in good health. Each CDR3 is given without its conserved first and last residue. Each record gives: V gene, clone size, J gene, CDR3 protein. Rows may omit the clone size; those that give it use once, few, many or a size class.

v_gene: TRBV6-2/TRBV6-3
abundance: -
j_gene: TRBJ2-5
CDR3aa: ASSSRVRWQY

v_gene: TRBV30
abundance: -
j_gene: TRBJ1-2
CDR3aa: AWNLQGVPNYGYT

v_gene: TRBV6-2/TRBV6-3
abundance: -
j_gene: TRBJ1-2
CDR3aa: ASSYATVDGYT

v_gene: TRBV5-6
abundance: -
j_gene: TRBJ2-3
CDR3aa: ASEKSRTPTDTQY

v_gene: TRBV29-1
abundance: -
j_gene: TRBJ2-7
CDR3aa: SVAGRITYEQY

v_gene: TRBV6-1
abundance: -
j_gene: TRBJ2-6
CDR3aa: ASSEYHRGLSGANVLT

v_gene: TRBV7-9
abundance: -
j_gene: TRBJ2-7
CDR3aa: ASSLVSGQDAYEQY

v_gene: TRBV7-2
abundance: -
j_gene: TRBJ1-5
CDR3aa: AGSLVWGSNQPQH

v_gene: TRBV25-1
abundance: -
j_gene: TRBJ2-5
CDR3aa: ASSETSKGQLKETQY

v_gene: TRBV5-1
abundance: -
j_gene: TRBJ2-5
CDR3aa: ASSFIAGGHNEQY

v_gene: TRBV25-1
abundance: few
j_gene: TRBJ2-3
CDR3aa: ASTQPGGDHTDTQY

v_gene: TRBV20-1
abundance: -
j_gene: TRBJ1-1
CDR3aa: SARDRGAAF

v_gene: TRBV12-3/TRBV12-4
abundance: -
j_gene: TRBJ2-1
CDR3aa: ASSSGLGDWGISSYNELF

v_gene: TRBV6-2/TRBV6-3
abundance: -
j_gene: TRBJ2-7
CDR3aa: ASGAGFSYEQY

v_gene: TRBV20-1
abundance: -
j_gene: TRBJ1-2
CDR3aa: SATKSYYGYT

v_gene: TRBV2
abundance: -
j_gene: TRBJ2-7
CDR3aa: ASSTPGGGYEQY

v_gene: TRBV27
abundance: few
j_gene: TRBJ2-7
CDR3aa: ASSFEREAYEQY

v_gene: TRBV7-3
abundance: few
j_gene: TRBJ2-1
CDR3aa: ASSFDRGRSNEQF

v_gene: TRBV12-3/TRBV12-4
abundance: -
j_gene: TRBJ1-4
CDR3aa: ASSGTGLSNEKLF

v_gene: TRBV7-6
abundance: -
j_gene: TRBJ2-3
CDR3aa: ASSRSGGALDTQY

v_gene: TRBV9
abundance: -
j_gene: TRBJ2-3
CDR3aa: ASSGGVNSDTQY

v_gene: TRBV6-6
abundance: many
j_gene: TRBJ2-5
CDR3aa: ASSPIGETQY

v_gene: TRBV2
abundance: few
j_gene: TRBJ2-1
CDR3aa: ASQSRSSYNEQF

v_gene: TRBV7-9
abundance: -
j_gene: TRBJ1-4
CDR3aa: ASSVSRGGEKLF

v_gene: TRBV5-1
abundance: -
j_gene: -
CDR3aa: ASSLGDFKTQY

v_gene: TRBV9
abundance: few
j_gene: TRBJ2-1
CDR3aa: ASSVAADSYNEQF

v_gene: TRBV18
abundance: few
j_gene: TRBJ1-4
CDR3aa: ASSTNRGDEKLF

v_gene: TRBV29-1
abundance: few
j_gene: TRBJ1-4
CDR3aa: SVAGTGAFTEKLF

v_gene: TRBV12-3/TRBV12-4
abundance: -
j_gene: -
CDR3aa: ASSLGASGISYNEQY

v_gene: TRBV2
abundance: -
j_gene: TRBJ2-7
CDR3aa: ASSARDRFNYEQY

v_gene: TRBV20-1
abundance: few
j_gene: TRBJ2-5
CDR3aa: SADGWTGGVGNEQY

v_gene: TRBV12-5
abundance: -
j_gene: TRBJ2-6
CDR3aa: ASHLYRGISGANVLT